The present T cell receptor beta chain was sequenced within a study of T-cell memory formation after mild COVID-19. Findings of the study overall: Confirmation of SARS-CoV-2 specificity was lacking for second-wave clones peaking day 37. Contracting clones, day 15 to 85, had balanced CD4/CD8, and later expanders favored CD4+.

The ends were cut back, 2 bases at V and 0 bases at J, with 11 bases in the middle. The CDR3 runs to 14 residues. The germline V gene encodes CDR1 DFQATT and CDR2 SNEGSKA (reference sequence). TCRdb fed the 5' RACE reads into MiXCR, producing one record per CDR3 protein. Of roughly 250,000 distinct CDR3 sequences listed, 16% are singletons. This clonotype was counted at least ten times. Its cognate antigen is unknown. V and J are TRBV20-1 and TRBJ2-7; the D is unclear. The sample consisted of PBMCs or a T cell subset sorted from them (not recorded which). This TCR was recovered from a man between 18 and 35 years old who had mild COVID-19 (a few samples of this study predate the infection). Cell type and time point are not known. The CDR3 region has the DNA TGCAGTGCTAGAAGGACCCTAAGCTCCTACGAGCAGTACTTC. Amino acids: CSARRTLSSYEQYF.